The source of this T cell receptor (beta chain) is a study of regulatory T cells in long-lasting Graves disease. Study-level results: Persistent patients shared more public clonotypes (2,741) than new patients (approximately 1,000). Persistent disease samples used TRBV28, TRBJ1-2 and TRBJ2-5 preferentially.

Time point denoted: persistent/refractory GD, antithyroid drugs over 5 years with positive TRAb. Extracted RNA from PBMCs served as the source of the TCR library. iRepertoire HTBI primers and Arm-PCR of CDR3 regions built TCR beta libraries. Study processing details: Identification yielded around 68 TRBV and 14 TRBJ segments across samples. TCRdb redid the calling of the multiplex PCR reads with MiXCR, one entry per CDR3 protein. None of the V and J calls come from the authors' own analysis; TCRdb made them. The data hold a few hundred thousand distinct CDR3 sequences, with approximately 25% observed a single time. J gave up 5 bases and V 4 bases, and 2 bases lay outside the gene matches. The CDR3 spans 14 residues. This clonotype has ten or more counts. What it recognizes is unknown.

The chain uses TRBV12-3 or TRBV12-4 and TRBJ2-2, with 9 positions matching TRBD1. This specimen was peripheral blood mononuclear cells (PBMCs), taken when the disease was refractory, from a patient treated with antithyroid drugs. This clonotype was obtained from a woman aged 40 to 50 with Graves disease. CDR3 sequence (DNA): TGTGCCAGCAGTTCGACAGGGGGGACCGGGGAGCTGTTTTTT. It encodes CASSSTGGTGELFF.